The 14 T cell receptor beta chains below come from one sample, sequenced in a study of shared clonotypes between healthy human individuals. Produced via immunoSEQ multiplex PCR; TCRdb's table is partial and in-frame only. Of roughly 2.5 million clones in the sample, approximately 94% were seen once. Sequencing was done on a sample of naive CD4+ T cells sorted from blood. Regarding subset: CD45RA+ positively selected. The receptors were sampled from a man aged 18-30 years in good health.

The chain couples TRBV5-5 to TRBJ2-3, with D perhaps TRBD2 (6 bases). Germline lookup yields CDR1 SGHKS and CDR2 YYEKEE (reference sequence). V was cut by 3 bases and J by 2 bases, with 16 bases left in between. This CDR3 has 16 residues. CDR3 bases: TGTGCCAGCAGCTGGGTGCGGGGCGGGAACACAGATACGCAGTATTTT. It specifies CASSWVRGGNTDTQYF.

About this clone itself: Other nucleotide sequences from this sample produce the same CDR3. CDR3 amino acids: CASSPNYEQYF. The CDR3 DNA is TGTGCCAGCAGTCCCAATTACGAGCAGTACTTC. The V call is TRBV7-2, the J call TRBJ2-7; no clear D gene. The germline V gene has CDR1 SGHTA and CDR2 FQGNSA. Between the trimmed V and J ends, which lost 6 bases and 4 bases, there was a span of 7 bases. The CDR3 totals 11 residues.

J is TRBJ2-7 and V is TRBV10-3; 8 nucleotides agree with TRBD1. Germline values: CDR1 ENHRY, CDR2 SYGVKD. The CDR3 is made up of 15 amino acids. J lost 3 bases, V lost 6 bases, and 10 bases had no gene match. CDR3 nucleotides: TGTGCCATCAGCGACAGGGGTGCCCGTGGCTACGAGCAGTACTTC. This gives the protein CAISDRGARGYEQYF.

The chain joins TRBV5-6 to TRBJ2-1, with 7 bases that match TRBD1. The V gene end was trimmed by 4 bases and the J gene end by 4 bases; junction bases not matched to a gene: 8. The CDR3 spans 15 residues. CDR1 SGHDT and CDR2 YYEEEE come from the germline V gene. Here the CDR3 reads CASSRAGTAYNEQFF. CDR3 coding DNA: TGTGCCAGCAGCCGCGCCGGGACAGCTTACAATGAGCAGTTCTTC.

The J gene is TRBJ2-5, the V gene TRBV12-5, with TRBD2 identical over 9 bases. The V segment lost 7 bases and the J segment 2 bases; nucleotides outside the gene matches: 11. The CDR3 runs to 16 residues. Per the germline V gene, CDR1 is LGHNT and CDR2 is FRNRAP. The CDR3 loop reads CASALSSGNVQETQYF. CDR3 DNA sequence: TGTGCTAGTGCTCTCTCTAGCGGGAACGTACAAGAGACCCAGTACTTC.

On this clone: Other DNA sequences in this specimen translate into the identical CDR3. The chain recombines TRBV19 with TRBJ2-2, with D maybe TRBD2 (5 bases). V lost 3 bases, J lost 1 base, and 6 bases lay in between. The CDR3 runs 14 residues. Germline V CDR1 and CDR2: LNHDA, SQIVND (reference sequence). CDR3: CASSISGNTGELFF. DNA for the CDR3: TGTGCCAGTAGTATCAGCGGGAACACCGGGGAGCTGTTTTTT.

The rearrangement uses TRBV2 and TRBJ2-3; a possible D gene is TRBD1 (6 bases). The CDR3 extends over 14 amino acids. Germline V CDR1 and CDR2: SNHLY, FYNNEI. Trimming shortened V by 7 bases and J by 2 bases, and 13 bases separated the two germline ends. CDR3 sequence: CASKLQGNTDTQYF. The DNA for the CDR3 is TGTGCCAGCAAGCTACAGGGCAACACAGATACGCAGTATTTT.

This clone was observed once. The chain recombines TRBV6-5 with TRBJ1-3, with TRBD1 matching 8 bases. CDR3 size: 14 residues. The germline CDR1 and CDR2 sequences are MNHEY and SVGAGI. The V segment lost 2 bases and the J segment 5 bases; nucleotides outside the gene matches: 2. The CDR3 DNA sequence: TGTGCCAGCAGTTACGCCAGGGGGCGAAACACCATATATTTT. Protein product: CASSYARGRNTIYF.

This clone was counted only a few times. The rearrangement uses TRBV7-9 and TRBJ2-1; no reliable D call. V gave up 3 bases and J gave up 7 bases, with 4 bases separating them. The CDR3 is made up of 11 amino acids. Germline V lookup: CDR1 SEHNR, CDR2 FQNEAQ (reference sequence). The CDR3 nucleotides read TGTGCCAGCAGCTTCCTTAATGAGCAGTTCTTC. Translating it yields CASSFLNEQFF.

The chain joins TRBV27 to TRBJ2-1, with TRBD2 matching over 10 bases. V gave up 5 bases and J gave up 0 bases; unmatched junction bases: 10. The CDR3 totals 18 residues. The germline gives CDR1 MNHEY, CDR2 SMNVEV (reference sequence). The chain's CDR3 is CASSPRTSGFSSYNEQFF. Here the CDR3 DNA reads TGTGCCAGCAGTCCTCGGACTAGCGGTTTTAGCTCCTACAATGAGCAGTTCTTC.

The V call is TRBV29-1, the J call TRBJ2-5; TRBD1 matches at 7 bases. V was pared by 2 bases and J by 4 bases, with 4 bases of the junction left unmatched. The CDR3 contains 13 residues. CDR1 is SQVTM, CDR2 ANQGSEA, per germline. DNA for the CDR3: TGCAGCGTTGAAATAAACAGGGGAGAGACCCAGTACTTC. It is translated as CSVEINRGETQYF. Supplemented by reference TRBV29-1 and TRBJ2-5, the full variable domain reads SAVISQKPSRDICQRGTSLTIQCQVDSQVTMMFWYRQQPGQSLTLIATANQGSEATYESGFVIDKFPISRPNLTFSTLTVSNMSPEDSSIYLCSVEINRGETQYFGPGTRLLVL.

V usage is TRBV12-2 and J usage is TRBJ1-2; the listed D gene, TRBD1, was not tested against the DNA. TRBV12-2 is designated a pseudogene. The CDR3 spans 17 residues. DNA of the CDR3: TGTGCAAGTCGCTTAGCAAGGACAGGGGCCCAGGGCTATGGCTACACCTTC. This translates into CASRLARTGAQGYGYTF.

Comment on this clone: Other nucleotide sequences from this sample produce the same CDR3. The J gene is TRBJ1-2, the V gene TRBV5-1, with D uncertain. The V end was cut by 0 bases, the J end by 4 bases, with 7 bases between. The CDR3 spans 13 residues. Per the germline V gene, CDR1 is SGHRS and CDR2 is YFSETQ. CDR3 sequence (DNA): TGCGCCAGCAGCTTGGACAGCTCCTATGGCTACACCTTC. It codes for CASSLDSSYGYTF. The entire variable domain, with the rest obtained from reference TRBV5-1 and TRBJ1-2, is as follows: KAGVTQTPRYLIKTRGQQVTLSCSPISGHRSVSWYQQTPGQGLQFLFEYFSETQRNKGNFPGRFSGRQFSNSRSEMNVSTLELGDSALYLCASSLDSSYGYTFGSGTRLTVV.

V is TRBV30 and J is TRBJ1-4, with 10 bases identical to TRBD1. The CDR3 runs 15 residues. Germline V gene lookup returns CDR1 GTSNPN and CDR2 SVGIG (reference sequence). The V and J ends lost 2 bases and 6 bases, in that order; junction bases with no gene match: 6. In nucleotides, the CDR3 is TGTGCCTGGAGTTCTCGACAGGGGGCCGATGAAAAACTGTTTTTT. Residues: CAWSSRQGADEKLFF. The whole variable domain, remainder taken from reference TRBV30 and TRBJ1-4, is SQTIHQWPATLVQPVGSPLSLECTVEGTSNPNLYWYRQAAGRGLQLLFYSVGIGQISSEVPQNLSASRPQDRQFILSSKKLLLSDSGFYLCAWSSRQGADEKLFFGSGTQLSVL.